This TCR beta chain was identified in a study of T cell responses to AZD1222 COVID-19 vaccine. Study information: Second-dose intervals near 4 or 12 weeks were combined.

Study conclusions and caveats: Repertoire sampling occurred only after the peak T cell response. Mapped onto spike, vaccine-associated CD4 TCRs spanned it and were dominant at 160-218 and 743-854.

The assay was immunoSEQ multiplex PCR, and TCRdb's table has in-frame clones only and misses some. The sample gives more than 140,000 clones, approximately 88% of which show up once; approximately 3.1% is in the top ten. With regard to this clone: Its antigen is not identified.

V lost 2 bases and J 8 bases, leaving 10 bases between the germline ends. CDR1 is SGHRS and CDR2 is YFSETQ in the germline V gene. There are 13 residues in the CDR3. The sample consisted of peripheral blood, taken on day 0 of AZD1222 vaccination. This TCR came from an adult in good health. This rearrangement joins TRBV5-1 to TRBJ1-4; TRBD1 is a possible D gene (6 bases). Here the CDR3 DNA reads TGCGCCAGCAGCTTAACCGGGACAGAAAAACTGTTTTTT. It encodes CASSLTGTEKLFF.